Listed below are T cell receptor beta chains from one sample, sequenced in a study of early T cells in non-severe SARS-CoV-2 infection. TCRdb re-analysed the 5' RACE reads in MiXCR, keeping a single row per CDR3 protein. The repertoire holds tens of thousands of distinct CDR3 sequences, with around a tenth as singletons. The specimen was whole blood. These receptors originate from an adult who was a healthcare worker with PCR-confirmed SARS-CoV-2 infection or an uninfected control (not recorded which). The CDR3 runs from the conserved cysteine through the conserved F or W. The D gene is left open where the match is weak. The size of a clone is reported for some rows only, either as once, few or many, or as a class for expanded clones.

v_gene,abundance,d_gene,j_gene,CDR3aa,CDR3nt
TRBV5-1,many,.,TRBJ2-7,CASSTQGAYEQYF,TGCGCCAGCAGCACACAGGGTGCGTACGAGCAGTACTTC
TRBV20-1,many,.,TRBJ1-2,CSAREGAARYGYTF,TGCAGTGCTAGAGAGGGAGCCGCGCGCTATGGCTACACCTTC
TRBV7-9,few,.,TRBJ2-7,CASSSLWGYEQYF,TGTGCCAGCAGCTCCTTGTGGGGGTACGAGCAGTACTTC
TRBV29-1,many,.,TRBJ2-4,CSVGTGSKNIQYF,TGCAGCGTTGGAACAGGTAGTAAAAACATTCAGTACTTC
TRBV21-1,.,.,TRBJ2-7,CASSKIPGQASYEQYF,TGTGCCAGCAGCAAAATCCCGGGACAGGCCTCCTACGAGCAGTACTTC
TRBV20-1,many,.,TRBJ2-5,CSASSPKIGGETQYF,TGCAGTGCTAGTTCCCCCAAGATAGGGGGAGAGACCCAGTACTTC
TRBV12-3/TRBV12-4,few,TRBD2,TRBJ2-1,CASSLARLAVFF,TGTGCCAGCAGTTTGGCACGACTAGCTGTGTTCTTC
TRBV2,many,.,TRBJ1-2,CASSEASGRFTYTF,TGTGCCAGCAGTGAAGCGTCGGGTCGCTTTACCTACACCTTC
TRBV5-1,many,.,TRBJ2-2,CASSLEPGDTGELFF,TGCGCCAGCAGCTTGGAACCAGGGGACACCGGGGAGCTGTTTTTT
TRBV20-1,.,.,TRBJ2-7,CSARGSDRAYEQYF,TGCAGTGCTAGAGGTTCGGACAGAGCCTACGAGCAGTACTTC
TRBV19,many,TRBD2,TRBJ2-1,CASSIDAGGNEQLF,TGTGCCAGTAGTATAGACGCGGGGGGCAATGAGCAGCTCTTC
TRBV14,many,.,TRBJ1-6,CASSLQLTALSNSPLHF,TGTGCCAGCAGCCTACAATTGACTGCCCTATCTAATTCACCCCTCCACTTT
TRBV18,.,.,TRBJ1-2,CASSPGFGANYGYTF,TGTGCCAGCTCCCCTGGGTTCGGGGCAAACTATGGCTACACCTTC
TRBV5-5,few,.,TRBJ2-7,CASSHDREQYF,TGTGCCAGCAGCCATGACAGGGAGCAGTACTTC
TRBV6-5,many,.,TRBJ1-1,CASSSGHNTEAFF,TGTGCCAGCAGTTCCGGACACAACACTGAAGCTTTCTTT
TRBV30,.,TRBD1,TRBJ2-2,CAWGRGRTGELFF,TGTGCCTGGGGCAGGGGGCGAACCGGGGAGCTGTTTTTT